What follows describes a single T cell receptor (beta chain). The CDR3 contains 13 residues. From germline, CDR1 is SGHKS and CDR2 YYEKEE (reference sequence). Trimming left V 2 bases short and J 1 base short, with 6 bases between. This sample is part of a study of blood T cell repertoires in COVID-19. The study recruited people aged about 18 to 89 years across around 23 US areas. Resolution of symptoms, clearance, or two negative PCRs was present in recovered Cohort 3 donors. Authors' methods: It was from reference gene primer amplification that nucleated cell counts were estimated. Using immunoSEQ multiplex PCR, the repertoire was profiled, and TCRdb retains in-frame clones only, with some absent. V and J calls and clone size follow that table, whereas D and trimming were derived from the DNA. The repertoire holds 350,000 to 550,000 clones, around 91% seen once, with 0.95% to 1.2% in the top ten.

This chain joins TRBV5-5 and TRBJ1-1; D unclear. What was sequenced was PBMCs or T cells enriched from blood (not recorded which). This TCR was recovered from a man aged 25-45 years who had recovered from COVID-19. The CDR3 region has the DNA TGTGCCAGCAGCTTAGCGCCGAACACTGAAGCTTTCTTT. Protein sequence: CASSLAPNTEAFF.